This entry describes one TCR beta chain. What it recognizes is unknown. The entry originates in a study of T cell responses to AZD1222 COVID-19 vaccine. Researchers grouped second doses given at about 4 or about 12 weeks into one pool. Here immunoSEQ multiplex PCR was the method, and the copy in TCRdb shows in-frame clones only, minus some. The top ten clones hold about 4.3% of a sample with over 150,000 clones, around 87% of them seen once. General study points: Scientists sampled the repertoires only once the peak T cell response had passed. The sample set comprised mostly white British donors with more females, and clonal diversity was possibly underestimated. Regions 160-218 and 743-854 dominated among vaccine-associated CD4 TCRs spanning spike.

CDR1 and CDR2 from the germline V gene are KGHSH and LQKENI. This CDR3 is built from 12 residues. V was pared by 4 bases and J by 8 bases, with 8 bases between. V is TRBV18 and J is TRBJ2-2; D remains unclear. The starting material was peripheral blood, obtained 28 days after the second AZD1222 dose. The TCR sequence derives from an adult who received the AZD1222 COVID-19 vaccine. The CDR3 sequence: CASSRTSGELFF. In nucleotides, the CDR3 is TGTGCCAGCTCACGGACGTCTGGGGAGCTGTTTTTT.